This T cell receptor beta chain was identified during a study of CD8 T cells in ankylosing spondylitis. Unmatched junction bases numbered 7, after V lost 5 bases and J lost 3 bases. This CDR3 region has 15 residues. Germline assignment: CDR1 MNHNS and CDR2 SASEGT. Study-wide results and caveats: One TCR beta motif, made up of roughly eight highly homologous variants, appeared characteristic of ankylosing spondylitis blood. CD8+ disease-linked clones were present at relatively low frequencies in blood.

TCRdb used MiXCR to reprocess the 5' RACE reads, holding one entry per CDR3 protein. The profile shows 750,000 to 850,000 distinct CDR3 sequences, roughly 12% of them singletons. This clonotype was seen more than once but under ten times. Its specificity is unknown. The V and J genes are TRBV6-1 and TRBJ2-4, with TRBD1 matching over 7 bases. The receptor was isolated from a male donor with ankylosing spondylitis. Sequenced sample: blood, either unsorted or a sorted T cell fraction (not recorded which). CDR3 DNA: TGTGCCAGCAGTCAGGGGGTCGGGGTCAAAAACATTCAGTACTTC. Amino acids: CASSQGVGVKNIQYF.